These T cell receptor beta chains were read from a single sample in a study of blood T cells in healthy people across ages. Using its own MiXCR run on the 5' RACE reads, TCRdb lists one record per CDR3 protein. The sample contains hundreds of thousands of distinct CDR3 sequences, about 34% of which appear only once. The material sequenced was blood. These receptors were collected from a man aged 18-30 years in good health. Both conserved end residues are part of each CDR3. Each record gives: CDR3 DNA, CDR3 protein, V gene, J gene, clone size, D gene. A D gene is named only where the DNA matches it firmly. Some rows mark clone size as missing; the rest say once, few, many or name a class of expanded clone.

TGCAGTGCTCTCGCCCCAGGGGCCCCCGGGGAGCTGTTTTTT	CSALAPGAPGELFF	TRBV20-1	TRBJ2-2	-	-
TGTGCCAGCAGTCCCCGGGGGGGGCGTCTCGGCTACACCTTC	CASSPRGGRLGYTF	TRBV27	TRBJ1-2	-	-
TGTGCCAGCAGCCGGACTAGCGGCAGCCACAATGAGCAGTTCTTC	CASSRTSGSHNEQFF	TRBV27	TRBJ2-1	-	TRBD2
TGTGCCAGCAGAGTCACAGGGTTTAATTCACCCCTCCACTTT	CASRVTGFNSPLHF	TRBV12-3/TRBV12-4	TRBJ1-6	few	-
TGCGCCAGCAGCGCGTTAAATGAAGCTTTCTTT	CASSALNEAFF	TRBV5-1	TRBJ1-1	once	-
TGTGCCACCAGCAGAGAACAGGGCTACGAGCAGTACTTC	CATSREQGYEQYF	TRBV15	TRBJ2-7	many	-
TGTGCCAGCACCGATCACCATCCCTTCACTGGTCTAGCTAACTATGGCTACACCTTC	CASTDHHPFTGLANYGYTF	TRBV12-3/TRBV12-4	TRBJ1-2	-	-
TGTGCCAGCAGTTTAGGACAGCTAAGTAGGTACGAGCAGTACTTC	CASSLGQLSRYEQYF	TRBV12-3/TRBV12-4	TRBJ2-7	many	-
TGTGCCATCAGTGGGACAGGGGGCGATTCAGGTGAGCAGTACTTC	CAISGTGGDSGEQYF	TRBV10-3	TRBJ2-7	-	TRBD1
TGTGCCAGCAGTGTAGGGGTAGGGGCCAACGTCCTGACTTTC	CASSVGVGANVLTF	TRBV12-3/TRBV12-4	TRBJ2-6	-	-
TGTGCCAGCAGTTTAGACAGGGGATCCTGCAATGAGCAGTTCTTC	CASSLDRGSCNEQFF	TRBV6-2/TRBV6-3	TRBJ2-1	-	TRBD1
TGCAGCGTTGAGGGGGGGGCAGACCCTACCAAGTCTGGGGCCAACGTCCTGACTTTC	CSVEGGADPTKSGANVLTF	TRBV29-1	TRBJ2-6	few	-
TGCGCCAGCAGCTTACTAGGGACTAGCGGGGGATTGGACTACAATGAGCAGTTCTTC	CASSLLGTSGGLDYNEQFF	TRBV5-1	TRBJ2-1	-	TRBD2
TGTGCCAGCAGTGGGACCCGATACAATGAGCAGTTCTTC	CASSGTRYNEQFF	TRBV2	TRBJ2-1	-	-
TGTGCCAGCAGTTTTTCCGGGCACACGAATGAGCAGTACTTC	CASSFSGHTNEQYF	TRBV12-3/TRBV12-4	TRBJ2-5	-	-
TGCAGCGTTGATGATGGGATAGGCTATGGCTACACCTTC	CSVDDGIGYGYTF	TRBV29-1	TRBJ1-2	few	-
TGCAGTGCTAGAGAGCCGGGACGTACGAACACTGAAGCTTTCTTT	CSAREPGRTNTEAFF	TRBV20-1	TRBJ1-1	-	-
TGTGCCAGCAGTACCGGGACACTCTACGAGCAGTACTTC	CASSTGTLYEQYF	TRBV6-5	TRBJ2-7	-	-
TGTGCCAGCAGCCCTATGCCTGATCAGCCCCAGCATTTT	CASSPMPDQPQHF	TRBV7-8	TRBJ1-5	-	-
TGCAGTGCCCACAGGGGGTCAACTCAGCCCCAGCATTTT	CSAHRGSTQPQHF	TRBV20-1	TRBJ1-5	-	TRBD1
TGCGCCAGCAGCTTGGGACGAGGCTGGGGAGATACGCAGTATTTT	CASSLGRGWGDTQYF	TRBV5-1	TRBJ2-3	-	-
TGCGCCAGCAGCCACGGGGACGGGACGAACACTGAAGCTTTCTTT	CASSHGDGTNTEAFF	TRBV4-3	TRBJ1-1	few	-
TGTGCCAGCAGCCCCCAGTCTAGCGGACAAGAGACCCAGTACTTC	CASSPQSSGQETQYF	TRBV12-3/TRBV12-4	TRBJ2-5	-	TRBD2